This TCR beta chain comes out of a study of blood T cell repertoires in COVID-19 (TCRdb year 2020). About the study as a whole: Samples from collaborators originated in the United States, Italy and Spain and spanned both the acute and convalescent phases of COVID-19. The repertoires were released in a freely available public database meant as a resource for research on the immune response to SARS-CoV-2. The material from the prospective study consisted of cDNA or gDNA derived from T cells, B-cell-depleted T cells, or PBMCs. Samples came from the ongoing ImmuneRACE study (first 160 participants) plus 1,254 subjects from 6 global collaborators. Where HLA class I and class II types were available, the types were taken from metadata supplied by the sample provider, not from assay-based typing. The dataset comprised deeply sampled blood TCRbeta repertoires from subjects exposed to, actively infected with, or recovered from COVID-19. The sample metadata nearly always contained a de-identified subject ID, COVID-19 status, age in years and sex. Broad study findings and their caveats: The quantity of clinical and demographic metadata differed by source and by participant and was supplied without curation.

About this clone itself: Its antigen target is currently unknown. The input lacks base qualities; no much larger clone sits a single base away.

The germline V gene gives CDR1 as SGHTA and CDR2 as FQGNSA. The CDR3 contains 16 residues, cysteine and phenylalanine counted. Just the 48-base CDR3 DNA is kept, in frame starting at base 1. V is clipped by 0 bases and J by 0 bases, and the sequence between their germline boundaries is 9 bases long. One collaborating source in Seattle enrolled patients while the patients were actively infected and followed the patients over time throughout the course of disease. The collaborating institutions used their own protocols to collect whole blood in K2EDTA tubes. Collaborator samples were shipped for TCRbeta analysis as frozen whole blood, isolated PBMCs, or DNA extracted from either sample type. The immunoSEQ Assay, a bias-controlled multiplex PCR, was used to amplify TCRbeta CDR3 regions from genomic DNA. In the original analysis: The number of nucleated cells in each sample was estimated from the amplification of reference gene primers within the assay. Sequence reads were collapsed and filtered to measure the absolute abundance of every unique TCRbeta CDR3 rearrangement. For each sample, productive Simpson clonality was calculated as the square root of Simpson's diversity index over productive rearrangements. TCRdb retrieved this table from immuneACCESS and kept in-frame rearrangements only. Not all clones are present; in checked studies, unresolved V genes account for under half, and no reason is known for the remainder. V and J calls and clone size are copied from that table; D and trimming were computed from the DNA. The sample yields over 450,000 clones; roughly 87% were counted once. The ten most abundant clones make up over 0.7% of the sample.

Sequences were obtained from peripheral blood. Recombination connected TRBV7-2 to TRBJ1-3, with no D gene named confidently. The sequence was collected from a man younger than 35 with COVID-19, enrolled during active disease. The nucleotide sequence is given as TGTGCCAGCAGCTTAGCTCCATCGGGCTCTGGAAACACCATATATTTT. Its product reads: CASSLAPSGSGNTIYF.